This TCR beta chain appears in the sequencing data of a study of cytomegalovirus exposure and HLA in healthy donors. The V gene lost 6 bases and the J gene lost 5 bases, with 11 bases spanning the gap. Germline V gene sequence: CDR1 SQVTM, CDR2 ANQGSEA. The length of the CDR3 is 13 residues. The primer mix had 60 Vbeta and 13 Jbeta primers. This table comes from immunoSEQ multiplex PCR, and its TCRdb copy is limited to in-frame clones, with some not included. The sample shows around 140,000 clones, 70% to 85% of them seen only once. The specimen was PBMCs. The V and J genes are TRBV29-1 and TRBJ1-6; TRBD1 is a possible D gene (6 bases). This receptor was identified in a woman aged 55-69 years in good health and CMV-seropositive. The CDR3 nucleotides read TGCAGCGTAAAGGGGGAAAATAATTCACCCCTCCACTTT. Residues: CSVKGENNSPLHF.